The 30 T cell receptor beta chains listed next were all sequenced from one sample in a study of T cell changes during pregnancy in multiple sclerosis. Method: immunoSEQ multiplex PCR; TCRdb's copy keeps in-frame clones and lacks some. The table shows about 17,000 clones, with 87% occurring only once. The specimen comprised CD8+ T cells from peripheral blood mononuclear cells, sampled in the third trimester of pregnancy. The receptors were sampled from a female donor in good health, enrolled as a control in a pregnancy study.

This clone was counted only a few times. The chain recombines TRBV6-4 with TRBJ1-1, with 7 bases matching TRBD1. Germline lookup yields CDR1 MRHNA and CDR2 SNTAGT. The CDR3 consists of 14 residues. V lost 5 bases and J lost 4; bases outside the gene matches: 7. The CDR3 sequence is CASSSGQEGTEAFF. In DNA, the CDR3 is TGTGCCAGCAGTTCCGGACAGGAAGGCACTGAAGCTTTCTTT.

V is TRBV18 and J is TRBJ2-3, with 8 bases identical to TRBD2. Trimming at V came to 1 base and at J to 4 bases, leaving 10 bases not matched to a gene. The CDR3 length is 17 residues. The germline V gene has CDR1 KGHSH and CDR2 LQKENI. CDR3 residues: CASSPQPGLGNPDTQYF. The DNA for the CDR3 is TGTGCCAGCTCACCACAACCGGGACTAGGTAACCCAGATACGCAGTATTTT.

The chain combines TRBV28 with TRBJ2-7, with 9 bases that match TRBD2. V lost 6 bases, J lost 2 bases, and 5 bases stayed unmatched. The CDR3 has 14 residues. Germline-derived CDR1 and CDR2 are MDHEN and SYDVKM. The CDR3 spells CASSRLAVTYEQYF. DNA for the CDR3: TGTGCCAGCAGCCGACTAGCGGTGACCTACGAGCAGTACTTC.

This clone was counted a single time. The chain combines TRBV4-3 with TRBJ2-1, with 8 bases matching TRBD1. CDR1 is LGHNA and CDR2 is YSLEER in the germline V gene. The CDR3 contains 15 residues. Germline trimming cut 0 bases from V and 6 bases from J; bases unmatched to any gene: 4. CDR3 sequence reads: CASSQEAGQGNEQFF. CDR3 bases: TGCGCCAGCAGCCAAGAGGCTGGACAGGGCAATGAGCAGTTCTTC.

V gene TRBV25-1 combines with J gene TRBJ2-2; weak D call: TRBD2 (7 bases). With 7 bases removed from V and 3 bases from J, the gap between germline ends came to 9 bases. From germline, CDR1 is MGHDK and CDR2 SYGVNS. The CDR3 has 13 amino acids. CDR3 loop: CASKGGHTGELFF. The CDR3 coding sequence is TGTGCCAGCAAGGGGGGGCACACCGGGGAGCTGTTTTTT. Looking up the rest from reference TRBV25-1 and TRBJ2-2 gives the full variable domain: EADIYQTPRYLVIGTGKKITLECSQTMGHDKMYWYQQDPGMELHLIHYSYGVNSTEKGDLSSESTVSRIRTEHFPLTLESARPSHTSQYLCASKGGHTGELFFGEGSRLTVL.

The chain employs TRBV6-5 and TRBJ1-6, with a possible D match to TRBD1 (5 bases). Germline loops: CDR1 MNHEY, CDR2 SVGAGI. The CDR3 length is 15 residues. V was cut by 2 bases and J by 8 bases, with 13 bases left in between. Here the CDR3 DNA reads TGTGCCAGCAGTTACGGGGGGAGGGCCGATTCACCCCTCCACTTT. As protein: CASSYGGRADSPLHF.

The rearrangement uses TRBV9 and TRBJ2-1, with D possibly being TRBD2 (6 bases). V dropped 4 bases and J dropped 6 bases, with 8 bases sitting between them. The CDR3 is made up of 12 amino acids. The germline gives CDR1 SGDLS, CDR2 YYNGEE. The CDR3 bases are TGTGCCAGCAGCCCCGGGGGCAATGAGCAGTTCTTC. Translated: CASSPGGNEQFF.

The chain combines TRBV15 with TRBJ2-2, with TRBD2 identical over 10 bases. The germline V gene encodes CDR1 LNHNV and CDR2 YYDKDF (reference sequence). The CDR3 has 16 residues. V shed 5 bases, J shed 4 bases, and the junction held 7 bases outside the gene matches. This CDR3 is CATSVLAGVGTGELFF. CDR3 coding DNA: TGTGCCACCAGCGTTCTAGCGGGAGTCGGCACCGGGGAGCTGTTTTTT.

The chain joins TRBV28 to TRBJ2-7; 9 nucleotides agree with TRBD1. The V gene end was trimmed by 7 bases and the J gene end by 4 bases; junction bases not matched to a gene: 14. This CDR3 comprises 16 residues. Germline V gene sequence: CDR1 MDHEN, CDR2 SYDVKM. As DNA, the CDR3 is TGTGCCAGCACCGAAGGCGGGACAGGGATTTTTTACGAGCAGTACTTC. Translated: CASTEGGTGIFYEQYF. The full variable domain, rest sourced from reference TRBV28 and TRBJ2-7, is DVKVTQSSRYLVKRTGEKVFLECVQDMDHENMFWYRQDPGLGLRLIYFSYDVKMKEKGDIPEGYSVSREKKERFSLILESASTNQTSMYLCASTEGGTGIFYEQYFGPGTRLTVT.

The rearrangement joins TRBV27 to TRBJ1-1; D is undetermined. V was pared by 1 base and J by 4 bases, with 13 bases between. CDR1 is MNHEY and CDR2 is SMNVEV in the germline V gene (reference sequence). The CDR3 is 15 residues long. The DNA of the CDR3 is TGTGCCAGCAGTTTATTCCGAGGATTGAGCACTGAAGCTTTCTTT. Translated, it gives CASSLFRGLSTEAFF.

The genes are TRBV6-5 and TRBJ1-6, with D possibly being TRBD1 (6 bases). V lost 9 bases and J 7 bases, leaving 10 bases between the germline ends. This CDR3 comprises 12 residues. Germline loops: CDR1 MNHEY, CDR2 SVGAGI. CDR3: CASRGSNSPLHF. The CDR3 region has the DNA TGTGCCAGTAGGGGGTCGAATTCACCCCTCCACTTT.

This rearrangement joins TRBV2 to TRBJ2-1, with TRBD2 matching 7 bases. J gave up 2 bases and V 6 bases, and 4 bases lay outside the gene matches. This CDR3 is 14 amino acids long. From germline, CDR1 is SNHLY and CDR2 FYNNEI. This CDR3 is CASRGGNTYNEQFF. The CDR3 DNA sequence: TGTGCCAGCAGGGGGGGGAACACCTACAATGAGCAGTTCTTC.

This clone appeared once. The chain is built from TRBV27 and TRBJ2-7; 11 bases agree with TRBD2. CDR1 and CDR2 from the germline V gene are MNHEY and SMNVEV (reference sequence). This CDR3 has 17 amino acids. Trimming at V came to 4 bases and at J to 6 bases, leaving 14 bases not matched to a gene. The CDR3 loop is CASSWVSSGGHPTEQYF. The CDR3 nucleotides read TGTGCCAGCAGTTGGGTCTCTAGCGGGGGGCACCCCACCGAGCAGTACTTC.

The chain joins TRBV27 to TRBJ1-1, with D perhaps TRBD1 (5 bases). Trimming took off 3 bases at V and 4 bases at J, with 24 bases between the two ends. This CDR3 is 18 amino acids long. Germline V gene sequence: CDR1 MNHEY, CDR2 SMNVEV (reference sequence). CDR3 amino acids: CASSLRQGGRRLTTEAFF. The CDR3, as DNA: TGTGCCAGCAGTTTGCGGCAGGGAGGGCGAAGGTTGACCACTGAAGCTTTCTTT.

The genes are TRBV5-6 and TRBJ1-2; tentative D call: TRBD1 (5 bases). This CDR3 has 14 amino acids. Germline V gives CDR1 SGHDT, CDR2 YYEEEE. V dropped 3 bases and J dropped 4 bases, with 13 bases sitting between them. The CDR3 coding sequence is TGTGCCAGCAGCTCCCCTCAGGGTAGCTATGGCTACACCTTC. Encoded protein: CASSSPQGSYGYTF.

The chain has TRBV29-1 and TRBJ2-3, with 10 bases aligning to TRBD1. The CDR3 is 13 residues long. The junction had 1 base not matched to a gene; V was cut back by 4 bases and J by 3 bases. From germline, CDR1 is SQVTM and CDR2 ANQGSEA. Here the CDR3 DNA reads TGCAGCGTTGCGGGACAGGGGACAGATACGCAGTATTTT. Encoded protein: CSVAGQGTDTQYF.

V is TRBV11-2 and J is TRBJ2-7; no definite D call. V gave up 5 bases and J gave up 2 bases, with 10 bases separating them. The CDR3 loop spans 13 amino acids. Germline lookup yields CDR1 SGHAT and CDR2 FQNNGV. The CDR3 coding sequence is TGTGCCAGCAGCCATGACGAGGCCTACGAGCAGTACTTC. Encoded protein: CASSHDEAYEQYF.

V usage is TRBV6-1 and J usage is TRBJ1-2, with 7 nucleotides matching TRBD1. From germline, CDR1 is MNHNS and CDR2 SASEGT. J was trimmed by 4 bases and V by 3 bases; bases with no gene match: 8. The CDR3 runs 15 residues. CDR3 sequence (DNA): TGTGCCAGCAGTGAGGGGCTGACAGGGCTCTATGGCTACACCTTC. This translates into CASSEGLTGLYGYTF.

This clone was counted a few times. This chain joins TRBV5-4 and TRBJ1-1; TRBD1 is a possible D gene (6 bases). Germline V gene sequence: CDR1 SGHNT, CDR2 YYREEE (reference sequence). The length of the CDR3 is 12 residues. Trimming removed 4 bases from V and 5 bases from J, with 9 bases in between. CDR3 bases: TGTGCCAGCAGCGGGAGGGGGACTGAAGCTTTCTTT. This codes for CASSGRGTEAFF.

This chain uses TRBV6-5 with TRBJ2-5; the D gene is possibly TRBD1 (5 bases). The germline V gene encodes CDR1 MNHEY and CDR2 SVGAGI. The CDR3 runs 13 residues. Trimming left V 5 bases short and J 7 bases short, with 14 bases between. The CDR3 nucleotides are TGTGCCAGCAGTCCTACGGGTCAGGGGACCCAGTACTTC. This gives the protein CASSPTGQGTQYF.

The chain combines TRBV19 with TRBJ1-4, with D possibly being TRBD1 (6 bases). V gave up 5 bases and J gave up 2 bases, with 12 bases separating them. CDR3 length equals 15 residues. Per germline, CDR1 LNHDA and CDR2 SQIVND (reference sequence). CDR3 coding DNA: TGTGCCAGTAGTGTCAGGGGAAAGACTAATGAAAAACTGTTTTTT. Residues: CASSVRGKTNEKLFF.

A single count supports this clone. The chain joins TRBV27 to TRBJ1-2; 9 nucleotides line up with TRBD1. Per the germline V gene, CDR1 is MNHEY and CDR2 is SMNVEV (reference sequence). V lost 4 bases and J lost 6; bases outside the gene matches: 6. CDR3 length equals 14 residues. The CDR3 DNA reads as TGTGCCAGCAGTTCTGGACAGGGGTGGAATGGCTACACCTTC. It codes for CASSSGQGWNGYTF.

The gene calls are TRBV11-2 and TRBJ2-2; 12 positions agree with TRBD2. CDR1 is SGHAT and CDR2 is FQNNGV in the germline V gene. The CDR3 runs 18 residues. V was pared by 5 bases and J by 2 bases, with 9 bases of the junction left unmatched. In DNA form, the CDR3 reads TGTGCCAGCAGCGTACCTCTGGGACTAGCGGGTAACACCGGGGAGCTGTTTTTT. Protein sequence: CASSVPLGLAGNTGELFF.

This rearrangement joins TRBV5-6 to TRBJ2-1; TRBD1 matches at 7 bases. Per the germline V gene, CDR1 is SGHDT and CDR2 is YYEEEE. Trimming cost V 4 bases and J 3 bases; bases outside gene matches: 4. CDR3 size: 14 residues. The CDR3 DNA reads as TGTGCCAGCAGCCCTGGGACAGACTACAATGAGCAGTTCTTC. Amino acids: CASSPGTDYNEQFF. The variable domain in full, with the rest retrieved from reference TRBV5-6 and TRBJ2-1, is DAGVTQSPTHLIKTRGQQVTLRCSPKSGHDTVSWYQQALGQGPQFIFQYYEEEERQRGNFPDRFSGHQFPNYSSELNVNALLLGDSALYLCASSPGTDYNEQFFGPGTRLTVL.

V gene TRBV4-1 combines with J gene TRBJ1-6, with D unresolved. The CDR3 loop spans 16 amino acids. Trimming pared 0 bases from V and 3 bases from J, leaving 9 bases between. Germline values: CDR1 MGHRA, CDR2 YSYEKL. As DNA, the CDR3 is TGCGCCAGCAGCCAAGATCCGGGGATCTATAATTCACCCCTCCACTTT. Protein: CASSQDPGIYNSPLHF.

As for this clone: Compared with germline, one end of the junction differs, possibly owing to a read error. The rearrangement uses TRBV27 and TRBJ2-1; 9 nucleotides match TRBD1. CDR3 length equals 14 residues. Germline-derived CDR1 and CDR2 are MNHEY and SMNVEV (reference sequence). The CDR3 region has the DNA TGTGCCAGCGGTCAGGGGACAGGGTACACTGAGCAGTTCTTC. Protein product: CASGQGTGYTEQFF.

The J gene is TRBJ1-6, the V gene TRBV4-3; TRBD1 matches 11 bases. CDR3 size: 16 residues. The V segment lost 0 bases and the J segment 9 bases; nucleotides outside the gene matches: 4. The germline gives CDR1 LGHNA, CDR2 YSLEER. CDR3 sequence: CASSQDEGTGGSPLHF. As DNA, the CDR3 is TGCGCCAGCAGCCAAGATGAGGGGACAGGGGGTTCACCCCTCCACTTT.

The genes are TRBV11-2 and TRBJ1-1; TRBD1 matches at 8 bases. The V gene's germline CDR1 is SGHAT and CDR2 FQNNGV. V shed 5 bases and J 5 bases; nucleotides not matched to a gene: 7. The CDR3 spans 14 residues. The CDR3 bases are TGTGCCAGCAGCACGCAGGGGGCGGAAACTGAAGCTTTCTTT. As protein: CASSTQGAETEAFF.

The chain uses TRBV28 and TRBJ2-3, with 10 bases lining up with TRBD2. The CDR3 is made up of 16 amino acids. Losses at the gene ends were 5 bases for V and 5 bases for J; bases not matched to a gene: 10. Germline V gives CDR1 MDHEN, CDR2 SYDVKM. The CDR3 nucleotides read TGTGCCAGCAGTGAAAATAGCGGGGGGCCCGGAGATACGCAGTATTTT. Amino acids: CASSENSGGPGDTQYF. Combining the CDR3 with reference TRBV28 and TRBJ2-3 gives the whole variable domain DVKVTQSSRYLVKRTGEKVFLECVQDMDHENMFWYRQDPGLGLRLIYFSYDVKMKEKGDIPEGYSVSREKKERFSLILESASTNQTSMYLCASSENSGGPGDTQYFGPGTRLTVL.

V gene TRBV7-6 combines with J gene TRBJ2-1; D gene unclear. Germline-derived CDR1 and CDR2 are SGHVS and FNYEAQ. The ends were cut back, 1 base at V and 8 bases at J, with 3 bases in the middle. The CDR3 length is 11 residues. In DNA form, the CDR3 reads TGTGCCAGCAGCTTAGTAGATGAGCAGTTCTTC. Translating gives CASSLVDEQFF.